Listed below are T cell receptor beta chains from one sample, sequenced in a study of shared clonotypes between healthy human individuals. Clones were sequenced by immunoSEQ multiplex PCR, and TCRdb holds only the in-frame ones, with some missing. In the table there are about 2.1 million clones, 85% to 95% of which are singletons. The source material was naive CD8+ T cells from PBMCs. The source of these receptors is a man younger than 30 in good health. Some clones in this sample may be carry-over from other donors' samples. The CDR3 runs from the conserved cysteine through the conserved F or W. The D gene is left open where the match is weak. Size values are once, few and many counts, or a class for expanded clones, and some rows have none.

DNA: TGTGCCAGCAGCGCCGACTCCTACGAGCAGTACTTC
CDR3: CASSADSYEQYF
V: TRBV9
J: TRBJ2-7
length: 12
size: few
D: NA

DNA: TGCAGCGTCCATGACAGGGAGAGCGCTGGCTATGGCTACACCTTC
CDR3: CSVHDRESAGYGYTF
V: TRBV29-1
J: TRBJ1-2
length: 15
size: NA
D: TRBD1

DNA: TGTGCCAGCAGCTCGGAGCGGGAGGAAAACTACAATGAGCAGTTCTTC
CDR3: CASSSEREENYNEQFF
V: TRBV6-6
J: TRBJ2-1
length: 16
size: NA
D: TRBD2

DNA: TGTGCCAGCATGGTAGCGGGAGATCGCGAGCAGTACTTC
CDR3: CASMVAGDREQYF
V: TRBV28
J: TRBJ2-7
length: 13
size: NA
D: TRBD2

DNA: TGTGCCAGCAGTCTGGGGGGCGGGAGGGCCCGCACCGGGGAGCTGTTTTTT
CDR3: CASSLGGGRARTGELFF
V: TRBV7-9
J: TRBJ2-2
length: 17
size: once
D: TRBD2

DNA: TGTGCCAGCAGTTACGTACCAGTCTTCTATGGCTACACCTTC
CDR3: CASSYVPVFYGYTF
V: TRBV6-6
J: TRBJ1-2
length: 14
size: NA
D: NA

DNA: TGTGCCAGCACCCTCGAGGGGACAAGACATTACGAGCAGTACTTC
CDR3: CASTLEGTRHYEQYF
V: TRBV7-8
J: TRBJ2-7
length: 15
size: NA
D: NA

DNA: TGTGCCAGCAGTTTACTCCCCAACAGGGCCCACGAGCAGTACTTC
CDR3: CASSLLPNRAHEQYF
V: TRBV27
J: TRBJ2-7
length: 15
size: once
D: NA

DNA: TGTGCCAGCACTCCACAGGGGGCCGAGGTCGGGCAGCCCCAGCATTTT
CDR3: CASTPQGAEVGQPQHF
V: TRBV21-1
J: TRBJ1-5
length: 16
size: NA
D: NA

DNA: TGTGCCAGCAGCGTAGGAGTACAGGGGGTGGACGAGCAGTACTTC
CDR3: CASSVGVQGVDEQYF
V: TRBV9
J: TRBJ2-7
length: 15
size: NA
D: TRBD1

DNA: TGTGCCATCAGTGAGTCGAGAGGGAAGGAGACCCAGTACTTC
CDR3: CAISESRGKETQYF
V: TRBV10-3
J: TRBJ2-5
length: 14
size: NA
D: NA

DNA: TGCGCCAGCAGCCAAGGGCGGCAGGGGAGCTCCTACGAGCAGTACTTC
CDR3: CASSQGRQGSSYEQYF
V: TRBV4-1
J: TRBJ2-7
length: 16
size: NA
D: NA

DNA: TGCGCCAGCAGCCAAGTCGGGGGTCTACGCACTGAAGCTTTCTTT
CDR3: CASSQVGGLRTEAFF
V: TRBV4-1
J: TRBJ1-1
length: 15
size: NA
D: NA

DNA: TGTGCCAGCAGCCAGCCGTACAGGGGGAGCACAGATACGCAGTATTTT
CDR3: CASSQPYRGSTDTQYF
V: TRBV9
J: TRBJ2-3
length: 16
size: NA
D: TRBD1

DNA: TGTGCCAGCAACCTAGGGCCCGGGGCCAACGTCCTGACTTTC
CDR3: CASNLGPGANVLTF
V: TRBV7-6
J: TRBJ2-6
length: 14
size: NA
D: NA

DNA: TGTGCCAGCAGCTTAGTGGGGTTGGAGCAGTTCTTC
CDR3: CASSLVGLEQFF
V: TRBV7-2
J: TRBJ2-1
length: 12
size: once
D: NA

DNA: TGTGCCAGCAGCCAAGGGACTAGCGGGAGACAAGAGACCCAGTACTTC
CDR3: CASSQGTSGRQETQYF
V: TRBV7-8
J: TRBJ2-5
length: 16
size: NA
D: TRBD2

DNA: TGTGCCAGCAGCAGACCCGGGACTAGCGGGGACACAGATACGCAGTATTTT
CDR3: CASSRPGTSGDTDTQYF
V: TRBV13
J: TRBJ2-3
length: 17
size: NA
D: TRBD2

DNA: TGTGCCAGCAGCGTAGGGGGCCGCGAGTATGGCTACACCTTC
CDR3: CASSVGGREYGYTF
V: TRBV9
J: TRBJ1-2
length: 14
size: NA
D: NA

DNA: TGTGCCAGCAGCTTAGTCAGGGGAAAGAACACTGAAGCTTTCTTT
CDR3: CASSLVRGKNTEAFF
V: TRBV7-9
J: TRBJ1-1
length: 15
size: NA
D: NA

DNA: TGTGCCGGCAGCTTACCCCGGGACAGCCTCCAATTC
CDR3: CAGSLPRDSLQF
V: TRBV11-3
J: TRBJ2-7
length: 12
size: NA
D: TRBD1

DNA: TGTGCCAGCTCACCGCCCCGACAGGTCGGGGTAGCAGCGTTGGGGTTCTTC
CDR3: CASSPPRQVGVAALGFF
V: TRBV18
J: TRBJ2-1
length: 17
size: NA
D: NA

DNA: TGTGCCAGCAGTTTCCGACTAGACCAAGAGACCCAGTACTTC
CDR3: CASSFRLDQETQYF
V: TRBV28
J: TRBJ2-5
length: 14
size: NA
D: NA

DNA: TGTGCCAGCAGTCAACGGCCTTCCTACAATGAGCAGTTCTTC
CDR3: CASSQRPSYNEQFF
V: TRBV27
J: TRBJ2-1
length: 14
size: NA
D: NA

DNA: TGTGCCAGCAGTGAAACTAGCGGATATTCCTACGAGCAGTACTTC
CDR3: CASSETSGYSYEQYF
V: TRBV2
J: TRBJ2-7
length: 15
size: NA
D: TRBD2

DNA: TGTGCCAGCAGCTCAGTCTTGGACGGCTCTGGCTACACCTTC
CDR3: CASSSVLDGSGYTF
V: TRBV7-9
J: TRBJ1-2
length: 14
size: once
D: NA

DNA: TGTGCCAGCAGCTTAGATGGGACACCCTCTGGAAACACCATATATTTT
CDR3: CASSLDGTPSGNTIYF
V: TRBV11-2
J: TRBJ1-3
length: 16
size: once
D: NA

DNA: TGTGCCAGCAGCTTAGATGGCAGAAAGCAATACCAGCCCCAGCATTTT
CDR3: CASSLDGRKQYQPQHF
V: TRBV7-2
J: TRBJ1-5
length: 16
size: NA
D: NA

DNA: TGTGCCATCAGTGATCTAGCGGGAGGTTTAAGCAATGAGCAGTTCTTC
CDR3: CAISDLAGGLSNEQFF
V: TRBV10-3
J: TRBJ2-1
length: 16
size: NA
D: TRBD2

DNA: TGTGCCAGCCTCAGGGGCGGGGCCTACAATGAGCAGTTCTTC
CDR3: CASLRGGAYNEQFF
V: TRBV6-1
J: TRBJ2-1
length: 14
size: once
D: NA

DNA: TGCGCCAGCAGCTTGTGGGCAGGGAACACTGAAGCTTTCTTT
CDR3: CASSLWAGNTEAFF
V: TRBV5-1
J: TRBJ1-1
length: 14
size: NA
D: NA

DNA: TGTGCCACCGGGACAGGAAGCTCCTACGAGCAGTACTTC
CDR3: CATGTGSSYEQYF
V: TRBV7-9
J: TRBJ2-7
length: 13
size: NA
D: TRBD1

DNA: TGTGCCAGCAGCCCCCGGCTACGGGAGCGCTACAATGAGCAGTTCTTC
CDR3: CASSPRLRERYNEQFF
V: TRBV7-8
J: TRBJ2-1
length: 16
size: NA
D: NA

DNA: TGTGCCAGCAGCCCTCGGGGGGGCACCGGGGAGCTGTTTTTT
CDR3: CASSPRGGTGELFF
V: TRBV11-3
J: TRBJ2-2
length: 14
size: NA
D: TRBD2

DNA: TGTGCCACCAGCAGAGATTGGAGGGGTCGCGGCTACACCTTC
CDR3: CATSRDWRGRGYTF
V: TRBV15
J: TRBJ1-2
length: 14
size: NA
D: NA

DNA: TGCGCCAGCAGCCAAATAGACAGGGGCAATCAGCCCCAGCATTTT
CDR3: CASSQIDRGNQPQHF
V: TRBV4-1
J: TRBJ1-5
length: 15
size: NA
D: TRBD1

DNA: TGTGCCAGTAGTATTCGAGGGGACGCTTTCTTT
CDR3: CASSIRGDAFF
V: TRBV19
J: TRBJ1-1
length: 11
size: NA
D: NA

DNA: TGTGCCAGCAGCTCCTCGAGGACTAGCGGGAAACCCTACGAGCAGTACTTC
CDR3: CASSSSRTSGKPYEQYF
V: TRBV7-9
J: TRBJ2-7
length: 17
size: NA
D: TRBD2

DNA: TGTGCCAGCAGCCCCAGTCCAGGGATTTTCCACGAGCAGTACTTC
CDR3: CASSPSPGIFHEQYF
V: TRBV9
J: TRBJ2-7
length: 15
size: NA
D: NA

DNA: TGTGCCAGCAGCTTAGATCTGGGGACAACGTACGAGCAGTACTTC
CDR3: CASSLDLGTTYEQYF
V: TRBV11-2
J: TRBJ2-7
length: 15
size: NA
D: NA

DNA: TGTGCCAGCAGCCCAGGACAGGGGAGTTCAGAGACCCAGTACTTC
CDR3: CASSPGQGSSETQYF
V: TRBV9
J: TRBJ2-5
length: 15
size: once
D: TRBD1